These T cell receptor beta chains were read from a single sample in a study of blood T cell repertoires in COVID-19. TCRdb's copy holds only in-frame clones and misses some; the assay was immunoSEQ multiplex PCR. The sample has over 85,000 clones; approximately 90% are singletons. The source material was peripheral blood. Receptor source: a human donor with COVID-19, enrolled during active disease. The donor label of this sample is uncertain. The CDR3 runs from the conserved cysteine through the conserved F or W.

J	V	CDR3
TRBJ2-2	TRBV7-8	CASSLFALREVHTGELFF
TRBJ1-1	TRBV6-6	CASSLRAPGTPGLNTEAFF
TRBJ1-3	TRBV5-1	CASSWSGTDSGNTIYF
TRBJ1-3	TRBV7-2	CASSLLAGDGNTIYF
TRBJ1-1	TRBV10-3	CAIQQVPGGTEAFF
TRBJ1-2	TRBV9	CASSEGVKANYGYTF
TRBJ2-7	TRBV5-4	CASSAVGGYEQYF
TRBJ2-7	TRBV19	CASSHSGGSYEQYF
TRBJ1-4	TRBV3-1/TRBV3-2	CASSQERIGRGQLNEKLFF
TRBJ1-1	TRBV14	CASSQDLDRASRAFF
TRBJ2-7	TRBV5-1	CASSQRLAGEDEQYF
TRBJ1-1	TRBV11-2	CASSLERGYTEAFF
TRBJ2-1	TRBV11-2	CASSLDPGGHNEQFF
TRBJ2-4	TRBV28	CASSRPTEDIQYF
TRBJ2-3	TRBV9	CASSVTHRTSGDTQYF
TRBJ2-2	TRBV6-2/TRBV6-3	CASSYVLASGELFF
TRBJ2-2	TRBV27	CASSLSRTNTGELFF
TRBJ2-7	TRBV29-1	CSVEVDRGPPYEQYF
TRBJ2-5	TRBV11-3	CASSWQTSQETQYF
TRBJ1-2	TRBV5-4	CASSRTGRGGGYTF
TRBJ1-3	TRBV28	CASSFLASSGNTIYF
TRBJ1-1	TRBV9	CASSTTGNTEAFF
TRBJ2-3	TRBV9	CASSVAAARSTDTQYF
TRBJ1-2	TRBV12-3/TRBV12-4	CASSRQGAYGYTF
TRBJ2-2	TRBV6-4	CASSEKPGTGELFF
TRBJ2-1	TRBV5-4	CASSHGTVDNEQFF
TRBJ2-5	TRBV6-1	CASSEREQETQYF
TRBJ2-7	TRBV7-2	CASSLWLAGEEQYF
TRBJ1-5	TRBV30	CAWTKRGDQPQHF
TRBJ2-2	TRBV24-1	CATSDWQGTGELFF
TRBJ1-3	TRBV5-4	CASSVADTVGNTIYF
TRBJ1-1	TRBV5-1	CASSSARDIALMNTEAFF
TRBJ1-4	TRBV28	CASRAGQNYEKLFF
TRBJ1-1	TRBV30	CACIRQGLFMNTEAFF
TRBJ2-3	TRBV5-4	CASSLPQGADTQYF
TRBJ2-3	TRBV7-2	CASSSTGQGGDTQYF
TRBJ1-5	TRBV19	CASSIEAGTGGLSDQPQHF
TRBJ2-4	TRBV12-3/TRBV12-4	CASSLQRDIQYF
TRBJ2-5	TRBV5-6	CASSLTGAVETQYF
TRBJ2-3	TRBV5-1	CASSFGEGTDTQYF
TRBJ1-2	TRBV7-2	CASSLQGRDGYTF
TRBJ2-7	TRBV2	CASSEDAGQGYEQYF
TRBJ2-7	TRBV19	CASSRNGDSYEQYF
TRBJ2-3	TRBV7-2	CASSFREGADTQYF
TRBJ2-1	TRBV11-2	CASSLIGGTATYNEQFF
TRBJ1-5	TRBV30	CAWSVPPGQPQHF
TRBJ1-5	TRBV28	CASSGTSNQPQHF
TRBJ2-1	TRBV15	CATTLGRGSSYNEQFF
TRBJ1-2	TRBV11-2	CASSLDLGQPYGYTF
TRBJ1-1	TRBV11-1	CASSGSQYTEAFF
TRBJ2-7	TRBV21-1	CASIGLASVSYEQYF
TRBJ1-3	TRBV2	CASSEIQSSLGNTIYF
TRBJ1-5	TRBV2	CASGGHLREPQHF
TRBJ1-1	TRBV7-9	CASTLGRGTEAFF
TRBJ1-1	TRBV6-5	CASILTGLMNTEAFF